The clone carrying this TCR beta chain was seen many times. Its antigen is not known. This sample is drawn from a study of CD8+CD57+ T cells in acquired aplastic anemia. In the study overall: Each DNA sample taken from sorted CD4+ and CD8+ cells came to 3 to 3.5 ug on average. Reads per healthy sample averaged about 10.8 million (CD4+) and some 11 million (CD8+). Study-level findings and limits: Between patients and controls, around 27 CD8+ CDR3 sequences were found in common. Patient and control CD8+ Simpson's diversity was not significantly different.

The study profiled TCR beta VDJ and CDR3 using genomic DNA as template. Via MiXCR, TCRdb re-called the reads, giving one row per CDR3 protein. The sample comprises some 170,000 distinct CDR3 sequences, just under 45% of which are singletons, and about 1.1% rests with the top ten. The CDR3 sequence is 16 residues long. The germline CDR1 and CDR2 sequences are DFQATT and SNEGSKA (reference sequence). The V segment lost 2 bases and the J segment 4 bases; nucleotides outside the gene matches: 9. The V and J genes are TRBV20-1 and TRBJ2-1, with 9 bases that match TRBD2. Sequencing input: sorted CD4+, CD8+, or CD8+CD57+ T cells (not recorded which) from PBMCs. The sequence derives from a human donor in good health. This CDR3 is CSARIAGVGLYNEQFF. The CDR3 DNA sequence: TGCAGTGCTAGAATAGCGGGAGTGGGGTTGTACAATGAGCAGTTCTTC.